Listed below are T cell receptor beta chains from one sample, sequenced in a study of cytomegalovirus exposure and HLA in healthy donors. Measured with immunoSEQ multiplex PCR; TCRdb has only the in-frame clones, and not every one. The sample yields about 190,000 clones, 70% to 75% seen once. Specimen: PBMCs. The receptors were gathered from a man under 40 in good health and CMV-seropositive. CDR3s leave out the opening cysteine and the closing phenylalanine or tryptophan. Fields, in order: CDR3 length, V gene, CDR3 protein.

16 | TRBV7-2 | ASSLRDRGATKTDTQY
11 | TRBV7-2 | ASSLYRQETQY
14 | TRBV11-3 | ASSFRGTGGYNEQF
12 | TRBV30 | AWSSGGSTDTQY
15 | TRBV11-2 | ASSAPTSGITYNEQF
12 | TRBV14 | ASTPRQGFAEAF
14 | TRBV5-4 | ASSLWLAGKSGELF
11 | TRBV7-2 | ASSFRGTDTQY
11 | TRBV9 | ASSEQGRGEQF
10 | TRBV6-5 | ASGEALGKLF
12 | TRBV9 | ASSGLQGDYGYT
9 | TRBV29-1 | SASGGVEAF
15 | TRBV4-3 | ASSHEFPGQGVEKLF
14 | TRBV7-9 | ASSLVTGPEGGEQF
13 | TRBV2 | ASRLRTGGNQPQH
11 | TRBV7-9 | ASSRGQADTQY
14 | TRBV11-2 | ASSLAEGLIQETQY
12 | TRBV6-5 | ASSYQGWGYGYT
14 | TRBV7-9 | ASSLGQGYSNQPQH
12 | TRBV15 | ATSRDRQEETQY
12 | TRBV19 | ASSPNGQGNEQF
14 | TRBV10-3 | AIRRSTSGNTGELF
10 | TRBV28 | ASSLEGAQAF
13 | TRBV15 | ATSKSTRVTAEAF
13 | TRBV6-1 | ASILGGQANYGYT
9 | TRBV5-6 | ASSLTGLQF
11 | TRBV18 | ASSYGKNTEAF
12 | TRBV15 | ATSRDRGSKKLF
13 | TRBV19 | ASSVSPGRGEKLF
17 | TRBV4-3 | ASSQEPTPRRGITGELF
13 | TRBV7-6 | ASSSRQANTGELF
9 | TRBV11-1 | ASSSGGEQY
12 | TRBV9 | ASSQKGAGNTIY
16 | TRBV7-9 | ASSPGTSGGRGQETQY
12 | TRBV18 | ASSPPGVNYEQY
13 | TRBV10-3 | AIRSVDSTNEKLF
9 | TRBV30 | AWSPYNEQF
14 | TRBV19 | ASTPLDRSSNQPQH
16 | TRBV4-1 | ASSQEPLRRTSGETQY
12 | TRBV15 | ATSGLGLNQPQH
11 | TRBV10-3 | AIRGTGGTEAF
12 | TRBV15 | ATSKEGGSYEQY
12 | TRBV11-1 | ASSLTSGSYEQY
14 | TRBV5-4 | ASSQASGGPGYTQY
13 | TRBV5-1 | ASSLGSRGTDTQY
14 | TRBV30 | AWSSPGTGARYGYT
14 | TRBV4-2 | ASSQDSQGPNEKLF
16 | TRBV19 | ASSHSKGAGTRNSPLH
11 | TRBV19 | ASHGTVRETQY
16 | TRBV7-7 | ASSLLDGVAGVGETQY
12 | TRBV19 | ASSMGSSGNTIY
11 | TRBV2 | ASKYRRKEEQY
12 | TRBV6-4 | ASSEMSSYNEQF
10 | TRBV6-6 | ATQYLNYGYT
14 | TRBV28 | ASTRRNRGRIETQY